What follows describes a single TCR beta chain. This clonotype was found many times. Its target antigen remains unknown. Nothing much larger sits one base from this clone, and base qualities are not available. The data were obtained in a study of identical twins (dated by TCRdb to about 2016). Regarding the research as a whole: TCR alpha and beta repertoires from monozygotic twins, unrelated adults of various ages and cord blood were deep-sequenced to test whether fetal clonotypes persist. To rule out contamination, the twin experiments were replicated at different times with different library preparation protocols.

Broad study findings and their caveats: The excess sharing between twins in beta out-of-frame sequences was weaker because fewer shared sequences reduced the signal-to-noise ratio. Abundant cord blood beta clonotypes carried fewer insertions; young adult naive repertoires showed a weaker similar trend, while memory repertoires showed none. Because the same donors could not be followed over many years, the conclusions depended on cross-sectional statistical analysis. Compared with coincidental sharing between unrelated individuals, out-of-frame TCR alpha sequences shared between twins showed an excess of sequences with low generation probability. Recombination models systematically underestimated out-of-frame TCR alpha sharing in monozygotic twins but agreed with sharing between unrelated individuals. Zero-insertion analyses could be partly confounded by invariant T cells such as MAIT and iNKT, though diverse VJ usage argued against such confounding for most clonotypes.

Every donor was a healthy Caucasian. Three pairs of female monozygotic twins, all aged 18 to 29 years, were included in the twin cohort. The RNA used for TCR libraries was isolated from peripheral blood mononuclear cells. Preparation of the library involved 5' RACE. This sample was sequenced with an Illumina HiSeq 2000. A universal primer binding site was introduced by template switching, and a unique molecular identifier was present in the final cDNA, enabling accurate counting of TCR cDNA molecules. Specific primers in the conserved constant-segment region were used to synthesize first-strand cDNA for the TCR alpha and beta chains. Each cDNA library was double barcoded, with a SMART-Mk sample barcode plus Illumina barcodes, to control for contamination. Two successive PCR steps introduced TruSeq adapter sequences along with Illumina sample barcodes. TCR alpha and beta cDNA libraries were sequenced on the Illumina HiSeq platform with custom primers. As for how the authors treated the data: Raw reads were processed with MiGEC to extract unique molecular identifiers, and MiXCR was used to determine CDR3 positions. For each individual, recombination models were inferred using an EM algorithm with the repgenHMM and IGoR tools. The analysis of shared clonotypes was done with the tcR package in R, with sharing normalized by the product of cloneset sizes. Out-of-frame nonproductive sequences were analyzed to study raw recombination free of thymic and clonal selection effects. The public reads were run again by TCRdb, first through fastp at Q25 and then through MiXCR, and only productive beta chains were kept. Every entry covers one CDR3 protein and lists the most common genes and DNA from its rows. The V and J calls and clone size come from TCRdb's table, not from the authors' own analysis. Here the sample has roughly 690,000 distinct CDR3 sequences; 21% occur a single time. 4% to 4.5% of the sample belongs to the ten largest clones.

The same specimen was also included in a second study, on T cells expressing NK-cell markers. As the second paper documents: Fewer than ten donors provided sorted CD3+CD56+NKG2C+, CD3+CD56+NKG2C- and CD3+CD56-NKG2C+ T-cell subsets, whose TCR beta-chain repertoires were profiled. Among the eight sequenced donors, only one was HCMV-seronegative, while the other seven were HCMV-seropositive. In several experiments an anti-gammadeltaTCR antibody was added to restrict sorting to alphabetaTCR-expressing T cells. In roughly six donors, the dominant CD3+CD56+NKG2C+ clonotypes were among the top 10 CD8+ clonotypes and accounted for about 1.0-7.5% of CD8+ T cells. Those dominant clonotypes were again the most abundant among CD3+CD56-NKG2C+ cells in a handful of donors, at about 25-60.1%. Whether the expanded NKG2C-expressing T cell clones were specific for HCMV antigens remained unclear. Randomly selected healthy volunteers, three men and five women, were used as the eight sequenced donors. HCMV serostatus was determined by detecting HCMV-specific IgG in serum with a commercial ELISA kit. For five to seven donors, unsorted PBMC were also used to sequence bulk peripheral blood T-cell repertoires. MIGEC was used to demultiplex reads and group reads by UMI, and MiTCR was used to assemble and quantify clonotypes. Only TCR cDNA sequences supported by at least two reads were kept to exclude erroneous sequences. The tcR package was used for downstream repertoire analysis, with clonotypes matched between fractions based on CDR3 nucleotide sequence plus V segment. Antigen specificity was annotated against VDJdb with VDJmatch, allowing one amino acid substitution in CDR3.

The TCR sequence derives from a woman under 30 in good health. The sample consisted of PBMCs.

The CDR3 protein sequence reads: CSAPPGLANNEQFF. The DNA is as follows: TGCAGTGCCCCCCCGGGACTAGCAAACAATGAGCAGTTCTTC. The chain is assembled from TRBV20-1 and TRBJ2-1, and 9 junctional nucleotides match TRBD2. The cysteine opens and the phenylalanine closes a CDR3 of 14 amino acids. The retained sequence is limited to the CDR3, 42 bases, with the frame set at the first base. The germline V gene (reference sequence) yields DFQATT for CDR1 and SNEGSKA for CDR2. V lost 6 bases and J lost 5 bases, and the count of bases not matched to a germline gene is 8.